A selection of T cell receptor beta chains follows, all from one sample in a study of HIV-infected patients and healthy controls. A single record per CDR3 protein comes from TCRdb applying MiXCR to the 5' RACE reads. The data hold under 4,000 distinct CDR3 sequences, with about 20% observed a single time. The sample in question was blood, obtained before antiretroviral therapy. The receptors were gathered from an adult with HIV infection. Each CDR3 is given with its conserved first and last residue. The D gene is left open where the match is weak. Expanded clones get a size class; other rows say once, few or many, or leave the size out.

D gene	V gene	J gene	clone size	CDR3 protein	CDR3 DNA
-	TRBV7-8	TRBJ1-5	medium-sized	CASSLEAGLNQPQHF	TGTGCCAGCAGCTTAGAGGCAGGACTCAATCAGCCCCAGCATTTT
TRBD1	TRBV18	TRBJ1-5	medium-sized	CASSPPTGGQPQHF	TGTGCCAGCTCACCACCCACAGGGGGTCAGCCCCAGCATTTT
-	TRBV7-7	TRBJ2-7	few	CASSQGPVGEQYF	TGTGCTAGCAGCCAGGGACCAGTGGGCGAGCAGTACTTC
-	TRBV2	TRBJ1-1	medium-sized	CASSEATRVTEAFF	TGTGCCAGCAGTGAAGCAACGAGGGTCACTGAAGCTTTCTTT
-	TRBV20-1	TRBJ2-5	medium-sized	CSASRNQETQYF	TGCAGTGCTAGTCGCAACCAAGAGACCCAGTACTTC
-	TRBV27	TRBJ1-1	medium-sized	CASWGAEAFF	TGTGCCAGCTGGGGGGCTGAAGCTTTCTTT
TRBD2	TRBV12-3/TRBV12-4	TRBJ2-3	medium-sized	CASSPYSGGATDTQYF	TGTGCCAGCAGTCCCTATAGCGGGGGGGCCACAGATACGCAGTATTTT
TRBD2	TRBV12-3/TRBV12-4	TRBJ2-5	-	CASSGAGATSGGYQETQYF	TGTGCCAGCAGTGGGGCCGGGGCTACTAGCGGGGGGTACCAAGAGACCCAGTACTTC
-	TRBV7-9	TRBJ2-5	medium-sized	CASSLGSPPGETQYF	TGTGCCAGCAGCTTAGGGTCTCCTCCCGGAGAGACCCAGTACTTC
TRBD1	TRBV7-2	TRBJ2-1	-	CASSLIVGQGINEQFF	TGTGCCAGCAGCTTAATCGTTGGACAGGGGATCAATGAGCAGTTCTTC
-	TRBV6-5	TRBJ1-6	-	CASSYSSGKSNSPLHF	TGTGCCAGCAGTTACTCGTCAGGGAAGAGTAATTCACCCCTCCACTTT
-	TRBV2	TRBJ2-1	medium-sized	CASSAIYNEQFF	TGTGCCAGCAGTGCCATATACAATGAGCAGTTCTTC
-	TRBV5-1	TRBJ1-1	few	CASSSDTEAFF	TGCGCCAGCAGCTCGGACACTGAAGCTTTCTTT
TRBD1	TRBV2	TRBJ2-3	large	CASSELQGTTDTQYF	TGTGCCAGCAGTGAGTTACAGGGGACAACAGATACGCAGTATTTT
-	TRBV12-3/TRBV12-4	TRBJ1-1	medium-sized	CASSFLQGLNTEAFF	TGTGCCAGCAGTTTTCTTCAGGGCCTAAACACTGAAGCTTTCTTT
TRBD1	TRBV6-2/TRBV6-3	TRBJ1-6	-	CASSYPTGVNSPLHF	TGTGCCAGCAGTTACCCGACAGGGGTGAATTCACCCCTCCACTTT
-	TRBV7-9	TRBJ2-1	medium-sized	CASRRVYNEQFF	TGTGCCAGCAGGAGGGTCTACAATGAGCAGTTCTTC
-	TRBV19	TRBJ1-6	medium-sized	CASRASFNSPLHF	TGTGCCAGTAGGGCCAGCTTTAATTCACCCCTCCACTTT
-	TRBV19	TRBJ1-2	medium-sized	CASRKDGADGYTF	TGTGCCAGTAGGAAAGACGGGGCAGATGGCTACACCTTC
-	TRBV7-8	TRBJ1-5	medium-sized	CASRSTPGPGSNQPQHF	TGTGCCAGCAGATCTACGCCGGGACCCGGGAGCAATCAGCCCCAGCATTTT
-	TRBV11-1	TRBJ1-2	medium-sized	CASSTEVMRAGTNYVYTF	TGTGCCAGCAGCACAGAGGTAATGAGGGCAGGAACTAACTATGTCTACACCTTC
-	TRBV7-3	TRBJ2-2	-	CASRPGLSPGELFF	TGTGCCAGCAGACCCGGACTGAGTCCCGGGGAGCTGTTTTTT
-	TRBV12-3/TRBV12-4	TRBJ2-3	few	CASSLLLQADTQYF	TGTGCCAGCAGTTTGTTGCTCCAGGCAGATACGCAGTATTTT
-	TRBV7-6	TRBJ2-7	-	CASSFRAGGVYEQYF	TGTGCCAGCAGCTTTCGGGCCGGAGGGGTCTACGAGCAGTACTTC
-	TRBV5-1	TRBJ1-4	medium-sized	CASSFDRNILFF	TGCGCCAGCAGCTTTGACAGAAATATACTGTTTTTT
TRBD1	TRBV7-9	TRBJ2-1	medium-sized	CASSLASYLSGTGMNEQFF	TGTGCCAGCAGCTTAGCGTCTTATCTTTCCGGGACAGGGATGAATGAGCAGTTCTTC
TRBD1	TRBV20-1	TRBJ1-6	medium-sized	CSAPDRGLSPLHF	TGCAGTGCCCCGGACAGGGGGCTGTCACCCCTCCACTTT
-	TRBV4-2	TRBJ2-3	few	CASSQALGGADTQYF	TGTGCCAGCAGCCAAGCCCTAGGAGGGGCAGATACGCAGTATTTT
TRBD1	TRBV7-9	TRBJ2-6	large	CASSWGQGGSSGANVLTF	TGTGCCAGCAGCTGGGGACAGGGGGGGAGCTCTGGGGCCAACGTCCTGACTTTC
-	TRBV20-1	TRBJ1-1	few	CSAREGNTEAFF	TGCAGTGCTAGAGAAGGGAACACTGAAGCTTTCTTT
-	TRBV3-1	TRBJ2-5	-	CASSHTGAVIETQYF	TGTGCCAGCAGCCACACCGGCGCCGTGATAGAGACCCAGTACTTC
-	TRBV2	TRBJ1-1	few	CASSVSNTEAFF	TGTGCCAGCAGTGTTTCAAACACTGAAGCTTTCTTT
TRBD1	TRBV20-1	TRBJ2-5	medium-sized	CSAGRGPQETQYF	TGCAGTGCGGGTAGGGGGCCCCAAGAGACCCAGTACTTC
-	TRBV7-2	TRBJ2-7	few	CASMNSGSGYEQYF	TGTGCCAGCATGAACTCGGGCAGCGGCTACGAGCAGTACTTC
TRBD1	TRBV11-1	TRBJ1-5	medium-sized	CASSLHGQGNQPQHF	TGTGCCAGCAGCCTTCATGGACAGGGCAATCAGCCCCAGCATTTT
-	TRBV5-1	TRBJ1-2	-	CASSFDTNYGYTF	TGCGCCAGCAGCTTTGATACAAACTATGGCTACACCTTC
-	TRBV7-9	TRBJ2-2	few	CATSPTGTGELFF	TGTGCCACATCCCCGACGGGCACCGGGGAGCTGTTTTTT
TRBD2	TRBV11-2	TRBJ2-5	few	CASSPMGLAGKETQYF	TGTGCCAGCAGCCCGATGGGACTAGCGGGTAAAGAGACCCAGTACTTC
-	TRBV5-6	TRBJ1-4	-	CASSLLGRDEKLFF	TGTGCCAGCAGCCTCCTGGGGAGGGATGAAAAACTGTTTTTT
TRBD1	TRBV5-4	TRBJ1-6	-	CASSLYGTGSSPLHF	TGTGCCAGCAGCTTGTATGGGACAGGGAGTTCACCCCTCCACTTT
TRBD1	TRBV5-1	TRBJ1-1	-	CASSLSEGAGTEAFF	TGCGCCAGCAGCTTGTCAGAGGGGGCTGGTACTGAAGCTTTCTTT
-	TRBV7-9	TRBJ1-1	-	CASSEEGTEAFF	TGTGCCAGCAGCGAGGAGGGGACTGAAGCTTTCTTT
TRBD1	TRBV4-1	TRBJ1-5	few	CASSQTGTGESQPQHF	TGCGCCAGCAGCCAAACCGGGACAGGGGAGAGTCAGCCCCAGCATTTT
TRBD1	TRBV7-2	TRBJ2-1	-	CASSLMGQGHDEQFF	TGTGCCAGCAGCTTAATGGGACAGGGGCATGATGAGCAGTTCTTC
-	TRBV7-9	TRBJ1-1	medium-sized	CASSSTGWEAFF	TGTGCCAGCAGCTCGACAGGCTGGGAAGCTTTCTTT
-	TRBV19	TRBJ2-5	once	CASSIVGGQETQYF	TGTGCCAGTAGTATAGTGGGGGGACAAGAGACCCAGTACTTC
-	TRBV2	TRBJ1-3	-	CASSVAKGQPGYGNTIYF	TGTGCCAGCAGTGTAGCCAAAGGACAGCCGGGCTATGGAAACACCATATATTTT
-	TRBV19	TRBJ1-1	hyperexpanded	CASSIDSPNTEAFF	TGTGCCAGTAGTATAGATAGCCCGAACACTGAAGCTTTCTTT
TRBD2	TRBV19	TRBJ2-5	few	CASSKAGEAFETQYF	TGTGCCAGTAGTAAAGCGGGGGAGGCCTTTGAGACCCAGTACTTC
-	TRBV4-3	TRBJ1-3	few	CASSQDPRSGNTIYF	TGCGCCAGCAGCCAAGATCCCCGCTCTGGAAACACCATATATTTT
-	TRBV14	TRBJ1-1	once	CASQALGPLAEAFF	TGTGCCAGCCAGGCTTTAGGACCTCTTGCTGAAGCTTTCTTT
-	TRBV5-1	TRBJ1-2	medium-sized	CASSGPGAGYTF	TGCGCCAGCAGCGGGCCAGGTGCTGGCTACACCTTC
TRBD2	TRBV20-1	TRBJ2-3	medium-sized	CSAISGGNTDTQYF	TGCAGTGCCATTAGCGGGGGAAACACAGATACGCAGTATTTT
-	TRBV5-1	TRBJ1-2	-	CASSPAGGYGYTF	TGCGCCAGCAGCCCGGCGGGGGGCTATGGCTACACCTTC
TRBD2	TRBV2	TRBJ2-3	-	CASSELAGATDTQYF	TGTGCCAGCAGTGAACTAGCGGGGGCCACAGATACGCAGTATTTT
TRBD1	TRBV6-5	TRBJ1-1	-	CASSSRQGKNTEAFF	TGTGCCAGCAGTAGTCGACAGGGGAAGAACACTGAAGCTTTCTTT
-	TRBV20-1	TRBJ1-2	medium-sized	CSAREGGFDYGYTF	TGCAGTGCTAGAGAGGGCGGTTTCGACTATGGCTACACCTTC
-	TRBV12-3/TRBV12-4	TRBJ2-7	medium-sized	CASSFGPGAFSYEQYF	-